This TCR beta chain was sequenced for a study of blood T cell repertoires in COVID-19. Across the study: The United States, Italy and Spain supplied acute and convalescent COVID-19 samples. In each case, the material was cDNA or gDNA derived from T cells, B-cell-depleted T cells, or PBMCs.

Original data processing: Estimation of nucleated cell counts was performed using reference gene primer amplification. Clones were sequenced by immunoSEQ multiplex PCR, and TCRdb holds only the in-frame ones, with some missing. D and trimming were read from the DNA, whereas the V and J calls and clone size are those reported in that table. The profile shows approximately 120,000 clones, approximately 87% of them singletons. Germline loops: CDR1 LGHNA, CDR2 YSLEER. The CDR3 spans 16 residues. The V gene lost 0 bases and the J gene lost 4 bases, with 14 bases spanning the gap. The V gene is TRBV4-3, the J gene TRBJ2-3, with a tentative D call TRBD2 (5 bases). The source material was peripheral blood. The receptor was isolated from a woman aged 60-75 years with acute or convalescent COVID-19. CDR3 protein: CASSQDRRGMADTQYF. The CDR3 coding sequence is TGCGCCAGCAGCCAAGATCGTCGGGGAATGGCAGATACGCAGTATTTT.